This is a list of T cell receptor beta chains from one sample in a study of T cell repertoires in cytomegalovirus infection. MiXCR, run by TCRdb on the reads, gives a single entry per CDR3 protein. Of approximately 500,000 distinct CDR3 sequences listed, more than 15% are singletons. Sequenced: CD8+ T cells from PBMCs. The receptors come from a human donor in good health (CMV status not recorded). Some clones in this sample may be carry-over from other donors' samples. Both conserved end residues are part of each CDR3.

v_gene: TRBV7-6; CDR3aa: CASSLARDRGQTNEKLFF
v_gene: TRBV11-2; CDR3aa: CASSLRPNSGDTQYF
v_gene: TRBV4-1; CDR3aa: CASSQDPGLAGARDTQYF
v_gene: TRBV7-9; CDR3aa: CASRSLKETQYF
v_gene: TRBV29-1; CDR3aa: CSVADVYGYTF
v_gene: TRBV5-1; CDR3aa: CASTGAGAGAFF
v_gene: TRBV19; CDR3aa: CASSIAGRVGDEQFF
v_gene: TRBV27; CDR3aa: CASSPARTGETQYF
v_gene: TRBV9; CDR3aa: CASSDGGTTDTQYF
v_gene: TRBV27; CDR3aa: CASSLSGGQGGYTF
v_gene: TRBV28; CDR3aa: CASSSRGGGRETQYF
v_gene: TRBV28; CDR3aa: CASSLTNYNEQFF
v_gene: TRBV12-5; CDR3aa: CASGLQGMGKMNTEAFF
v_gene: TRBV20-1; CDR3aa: CSASGVGAQGPLNTEAFF
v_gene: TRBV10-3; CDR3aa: CAISESMVNYGYTF
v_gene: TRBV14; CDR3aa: CASSQARGPTDTQYF
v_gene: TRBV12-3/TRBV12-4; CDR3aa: CASSFGLGLKTQYF
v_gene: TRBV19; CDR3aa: CASRSRDNQPQHF
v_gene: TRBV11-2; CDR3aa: CASSFAGGNYEQYF
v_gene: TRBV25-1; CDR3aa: CASSEKGLGTEAFF
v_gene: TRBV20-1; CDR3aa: CSASLRGPYNEQFF
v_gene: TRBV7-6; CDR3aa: CASSAKLAIPSTDTQYF
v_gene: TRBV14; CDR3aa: CASSQYALTAYEGYEQYF
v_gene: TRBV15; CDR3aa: CATSRDRAHTGELFF
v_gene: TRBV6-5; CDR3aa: CASSYRSTDTQYF
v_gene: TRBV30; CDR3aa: CAWSVLVTEAFF
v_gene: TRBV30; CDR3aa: CAWGFGDTYGYTF
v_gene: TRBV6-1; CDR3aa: CASPDRGAPPLHF
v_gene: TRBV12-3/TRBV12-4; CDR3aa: CASRSYLKNTGELFF
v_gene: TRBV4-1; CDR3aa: CASSQDITGLKAGANVLTF
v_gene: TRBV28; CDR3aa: CASGSDWENTYGYTF
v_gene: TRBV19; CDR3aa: CASSIVGRSYEQYF
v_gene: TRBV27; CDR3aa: CASSSRGRSNQPQHF
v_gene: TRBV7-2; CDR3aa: CASSPTGQAANYGYTF
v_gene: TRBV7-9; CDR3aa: CASSLSIRDRYGYTF
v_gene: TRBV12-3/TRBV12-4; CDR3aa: CASKWADGANVLTF
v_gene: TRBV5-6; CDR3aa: CASSLEWEGDNEQFF
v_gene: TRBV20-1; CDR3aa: CSAEFVTMNTEAFF
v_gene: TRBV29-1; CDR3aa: CSVDRDGYEQYF
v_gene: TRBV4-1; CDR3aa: CASSPELLQTGGFPTNEKLFF
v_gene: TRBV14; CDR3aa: CASSQDWGQALGNTIYF
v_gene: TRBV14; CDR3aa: CASSNRVAYEQYF
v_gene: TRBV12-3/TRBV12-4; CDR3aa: CASSLVDATGGGDVSTDTQYF
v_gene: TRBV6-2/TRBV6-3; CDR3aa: CASSPGTSGSLFETQYF
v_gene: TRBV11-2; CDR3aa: CASSLWDRGIATEAFF
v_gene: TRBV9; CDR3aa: CASSATRGTGGYNEQFF